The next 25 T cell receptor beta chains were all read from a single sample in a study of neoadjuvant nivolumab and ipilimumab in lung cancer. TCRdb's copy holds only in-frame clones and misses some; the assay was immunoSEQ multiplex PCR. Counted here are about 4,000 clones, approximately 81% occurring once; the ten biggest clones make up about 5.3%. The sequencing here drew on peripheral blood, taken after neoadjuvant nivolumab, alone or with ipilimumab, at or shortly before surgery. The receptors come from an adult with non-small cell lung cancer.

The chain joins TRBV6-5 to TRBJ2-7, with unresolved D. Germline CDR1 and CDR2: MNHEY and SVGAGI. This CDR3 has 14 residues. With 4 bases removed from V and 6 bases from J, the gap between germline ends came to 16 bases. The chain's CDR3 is CASSLAGLGSEQYF. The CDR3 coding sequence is TGTGCCAGCAGTTTGGCCGGTCTTGGTTCCGAGCAGTACTTC.

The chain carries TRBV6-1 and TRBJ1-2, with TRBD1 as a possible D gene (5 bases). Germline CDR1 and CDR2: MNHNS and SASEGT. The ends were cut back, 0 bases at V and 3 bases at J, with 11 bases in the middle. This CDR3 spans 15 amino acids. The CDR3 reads CASSEAGRADYGYTF. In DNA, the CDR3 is TGTGCCAGCAGTGAAGCGGGCAGGGCGGACTATGGCTACACCTTC.

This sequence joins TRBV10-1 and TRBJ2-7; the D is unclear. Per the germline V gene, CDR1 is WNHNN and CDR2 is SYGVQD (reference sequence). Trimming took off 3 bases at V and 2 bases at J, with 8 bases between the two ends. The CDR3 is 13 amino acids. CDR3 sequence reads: CASSDGNTYEQYF. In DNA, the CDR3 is TGCGCCAGCAGTGATGGGAATACCTACGAGCAGTACTTC.

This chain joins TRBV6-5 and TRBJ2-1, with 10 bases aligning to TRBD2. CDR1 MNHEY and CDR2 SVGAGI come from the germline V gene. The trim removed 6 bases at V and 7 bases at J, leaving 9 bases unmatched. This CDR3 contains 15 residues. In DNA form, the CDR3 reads TGTGCCAGCAGACCCAGCGGGGGGGCGGGTAATGAGCAGTTCTTC. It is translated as CASRPSGGAGNEQFF.

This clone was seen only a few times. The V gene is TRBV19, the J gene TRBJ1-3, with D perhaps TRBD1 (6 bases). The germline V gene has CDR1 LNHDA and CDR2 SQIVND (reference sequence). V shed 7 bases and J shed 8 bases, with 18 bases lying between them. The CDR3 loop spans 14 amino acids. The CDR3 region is CASTFGQPGYTIYF. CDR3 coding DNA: TGTGCCAGTACCTTCGGACAGCCTGGGTACACCATATATTTT.

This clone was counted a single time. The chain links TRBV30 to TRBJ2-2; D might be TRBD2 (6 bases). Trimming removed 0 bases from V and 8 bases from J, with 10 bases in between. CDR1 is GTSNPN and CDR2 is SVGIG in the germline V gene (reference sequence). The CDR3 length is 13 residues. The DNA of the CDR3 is TGTGCCTGGAGTGTACAGCGGGCAGGGGAGCTGTTTTTT. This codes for CAWSVQRAGELFF.

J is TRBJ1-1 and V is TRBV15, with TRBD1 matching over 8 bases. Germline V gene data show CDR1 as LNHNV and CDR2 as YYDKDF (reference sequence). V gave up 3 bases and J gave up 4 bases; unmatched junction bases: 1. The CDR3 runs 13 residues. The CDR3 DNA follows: TGTGCCACCAGCAGGGACAGGGCCACTGAAGCTTTCTTT. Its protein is CATSRDRATEAFF. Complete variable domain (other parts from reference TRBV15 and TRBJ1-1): DAMVIQNPRYQVTQFGKPVTLSCSQTLNHNVMYWYQQKSSQAPKLLFHYYDKDFNNEADTPDNFQSRRPNTSFCFLDIRSPGLGDTAMYLCATSRDRATEAFFGQGTRLTVV.

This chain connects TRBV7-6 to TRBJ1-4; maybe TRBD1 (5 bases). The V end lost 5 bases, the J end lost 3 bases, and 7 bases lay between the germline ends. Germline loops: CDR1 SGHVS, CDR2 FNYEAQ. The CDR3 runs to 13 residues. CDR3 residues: CASSEQANEKLFF. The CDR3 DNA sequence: TGTGCCAGCAGCGAACAGGCTAATGAAAAACTGTTTTTT.

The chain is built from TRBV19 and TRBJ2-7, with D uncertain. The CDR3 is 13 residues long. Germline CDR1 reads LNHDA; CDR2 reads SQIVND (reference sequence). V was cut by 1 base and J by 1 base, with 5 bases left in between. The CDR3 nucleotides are TGTGCCAGTAGTATAGCCAAGTCCTACGAGCAGTACTTC. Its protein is CASSIAKSYEQYF.

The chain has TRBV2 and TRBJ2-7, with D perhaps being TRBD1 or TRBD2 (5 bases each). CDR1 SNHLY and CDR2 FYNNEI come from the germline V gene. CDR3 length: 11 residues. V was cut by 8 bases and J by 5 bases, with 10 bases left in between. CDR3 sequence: CASDRGHEQYF. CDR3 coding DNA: TGTGCCAGCGATCGGGGCCACGAGCAGTACTTC.

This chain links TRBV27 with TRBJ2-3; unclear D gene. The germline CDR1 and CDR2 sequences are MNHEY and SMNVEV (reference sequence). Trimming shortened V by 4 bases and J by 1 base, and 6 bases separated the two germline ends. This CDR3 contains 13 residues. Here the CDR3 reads CASSSARTDTQYF. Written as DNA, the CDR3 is TGTGCCAGCAGTTCTGCGCGCACAGATACGCAGTATTTT.

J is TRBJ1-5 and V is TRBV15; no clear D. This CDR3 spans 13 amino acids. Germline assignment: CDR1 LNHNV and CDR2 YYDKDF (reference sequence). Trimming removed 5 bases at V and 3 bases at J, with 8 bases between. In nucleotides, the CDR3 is TGTGCCACCAGCTCTCTTCCCAATCAGCCCCAGCATTTT. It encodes CATSSLPNQPQHF.

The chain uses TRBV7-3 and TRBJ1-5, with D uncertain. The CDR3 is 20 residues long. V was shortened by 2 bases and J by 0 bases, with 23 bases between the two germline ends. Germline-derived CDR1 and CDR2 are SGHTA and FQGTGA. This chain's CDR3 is CASSLPPGPRGPNSNQPQHF. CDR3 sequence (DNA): TGTGCCAGCAGCTTACCACCCGGACCGAGAGGGCCCAATAGCAATCAGCCCCAGCATTTT.

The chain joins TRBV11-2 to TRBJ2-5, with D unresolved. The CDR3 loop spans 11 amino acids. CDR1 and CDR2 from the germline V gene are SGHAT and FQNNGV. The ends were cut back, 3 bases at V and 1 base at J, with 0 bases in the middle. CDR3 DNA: TGTGCCAGCAGCTTCCAAGAGACCCAGTACTTC. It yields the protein CASSFQETQYF.

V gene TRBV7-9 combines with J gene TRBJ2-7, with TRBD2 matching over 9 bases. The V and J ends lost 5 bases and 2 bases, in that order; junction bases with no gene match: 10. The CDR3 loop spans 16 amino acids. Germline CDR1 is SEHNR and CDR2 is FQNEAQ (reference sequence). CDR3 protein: CASSPGSGGPAYEQYF. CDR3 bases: TGTGCCAGCAGCCCCGGAAGCGGGGGGCCTGCCTACGAGCAGTACTTC. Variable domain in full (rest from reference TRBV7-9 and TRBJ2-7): DTGVSQNPRHKITKRGQNVTFRCDPISEHNRLYWYRQTLGQGPEFLTYFQNEAQLEKSRLLSDRFSAERPKGSFSTLEIQRTEQGDSAMYLCASSPGSGGPAYEQYFGPGTRLTVT.

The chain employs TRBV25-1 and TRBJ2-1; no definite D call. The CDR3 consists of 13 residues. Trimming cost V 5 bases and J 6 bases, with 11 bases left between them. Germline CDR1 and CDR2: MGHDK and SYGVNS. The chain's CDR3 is CASSKTGANEQFF. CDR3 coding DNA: TGTGCCAGCAGTAAGACTGGAGCCAATGAGCAGTTCTTC.

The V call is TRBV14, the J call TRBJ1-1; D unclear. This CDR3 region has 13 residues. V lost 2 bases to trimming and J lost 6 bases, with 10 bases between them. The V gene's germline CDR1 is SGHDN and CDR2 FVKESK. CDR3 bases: TGTGCCAGCAGCCAATTTGTTATTTCTGAAGCTTTCTTT. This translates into CASSQFVISEAFF.

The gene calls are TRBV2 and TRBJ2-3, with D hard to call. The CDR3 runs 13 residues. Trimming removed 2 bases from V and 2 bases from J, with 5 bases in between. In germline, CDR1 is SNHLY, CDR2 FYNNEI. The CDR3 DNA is TGTGCCAGCAGTGAAAACCCCACAGATACGCAGTATTTT. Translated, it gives CASSENPTDTQYF.

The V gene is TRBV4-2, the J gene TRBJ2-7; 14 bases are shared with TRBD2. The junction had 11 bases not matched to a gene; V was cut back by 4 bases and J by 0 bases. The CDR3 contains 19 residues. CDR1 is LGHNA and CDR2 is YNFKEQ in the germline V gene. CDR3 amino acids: CASSPRGLAGEPSSYEQYF. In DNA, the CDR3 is TGTGCCAGCAGCCCACGGGGACTAGCGGGGGAACCTAGCTCCTACGAGCAGTACTTC.

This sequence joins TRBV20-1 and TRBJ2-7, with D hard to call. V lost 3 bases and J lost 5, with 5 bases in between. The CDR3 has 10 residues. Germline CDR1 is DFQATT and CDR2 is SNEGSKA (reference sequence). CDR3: CSASLDEQYF. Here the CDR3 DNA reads TGCAGTGCTAGCCTGGACGAGCAGTACTTC.

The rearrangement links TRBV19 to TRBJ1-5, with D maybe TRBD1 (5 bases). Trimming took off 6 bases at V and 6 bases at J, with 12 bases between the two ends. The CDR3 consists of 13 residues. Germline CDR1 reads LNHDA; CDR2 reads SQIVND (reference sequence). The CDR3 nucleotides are TGTGCCAGTAGCCAACAGGTCCTTCAGCCCCAGCATTTT. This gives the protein CASSQQVLQPQHF. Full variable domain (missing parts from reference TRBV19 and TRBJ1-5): DGGITQSPKYLFRKEGQNVTLSCEQNLNHDAMYWYRQDPGQGLRLIYYSQIVNDFQKGDIAEGYSVSREKKESFPLTVTSAQKNPTAFYLCASSQQVLQPQHFGDGTRLSIL.

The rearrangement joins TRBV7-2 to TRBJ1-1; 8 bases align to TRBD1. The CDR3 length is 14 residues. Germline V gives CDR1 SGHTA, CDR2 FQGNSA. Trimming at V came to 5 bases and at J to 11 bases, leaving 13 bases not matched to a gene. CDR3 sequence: CASSPDRGRAVAFF. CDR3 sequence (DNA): TGTGCCAGCAGCCCCGACAGGGGCAGGGCGGTGGCTTTCTTT.

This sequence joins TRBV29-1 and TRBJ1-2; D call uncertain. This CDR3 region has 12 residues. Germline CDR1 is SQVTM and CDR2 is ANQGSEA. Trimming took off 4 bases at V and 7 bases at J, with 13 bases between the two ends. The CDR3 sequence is CSVGEAFGGYTF. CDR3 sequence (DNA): TGCAGCGTTGGCGAGGCATTCGGTGGCTACACCTTC.

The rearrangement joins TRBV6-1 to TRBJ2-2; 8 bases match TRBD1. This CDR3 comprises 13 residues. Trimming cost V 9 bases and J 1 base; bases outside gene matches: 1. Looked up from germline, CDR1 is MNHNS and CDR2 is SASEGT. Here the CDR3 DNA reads TGTGCCAGTGACAGGGGGAACACCGGGGAGCTGTTTTTT. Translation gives CASDRGNTGELFF.

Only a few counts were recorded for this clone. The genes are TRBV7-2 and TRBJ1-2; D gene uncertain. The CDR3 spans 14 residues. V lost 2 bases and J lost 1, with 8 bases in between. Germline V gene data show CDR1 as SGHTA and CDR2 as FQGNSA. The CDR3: CASSLNRLNYGYTF. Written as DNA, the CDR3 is TGTGCCAGCAGCTTAAACAGACTTAACTATGGCTACACCTTC.